Listed here are 31 T cell receptor beta chains from one sample, sequenced in a study of T cells in Graves' hyperthyroidism and ophthalmopathy. Amplified regions were TCR beta CDR3 sequences from RNA transcripts. HTBI primers drove first-round RT-PCR of the TCR CDR3. TCRdb independently ran MiXCR on the multiplex PCR reads; one entry per CDR3 protein. The sample contains approximately 620,000 distinct CDR3 sequences, roughly a sixth of which appear only once. Sequencing was carried out using blood. Receptors were obtained from a woman aged 40 to 55 with Graves' ophthalmopathy.

This clonotype appeared many times. V is TRBV27 and J is TRBJ2-7; D is uncertain. This CDR3 contains 14 residues. Between the trimmed V and J ends, which lost 3 bases and 2 bases, there was a span of 11 bases. The germline V gene encodes CDR1 MNHEY and CDR2 SMNVEV (reference sequence). The CDR3 spells CASSFGVSTYEQYF. CDR3 in DNA: TGTGCCAGCAGTTTTGGAGTGAGCACCTACGAGCAGTACTTC.

This clonotype was observed a few times. This rearrangement joins TRBV5-1 to TRBJ2-2, with D uncertain. The germline V and J ends were trimmed by 5 bases and 2 bases, with 10 bases remaining between them. The CDR3 has 14 amino acids. Germline V gene lookup returns CDR1 SGHRS and CDR2 YFSETQ. The DNA of the CDR3 is TGCGCCAGCAGGGATCCCGTCAACACCGGGGAGCTGTTTTTT. Its protein product is CASRDPVNTGELFF.

This clonotype was detected ten times or more. The V call is TRBV29-1, the J call TRBJ1-1; 7 nucleotides agree with TRBD1. Germline assignment: CDR1 SQVTM and CDR2 ANQGSEA. The J segment lost 1 base and the V segment lost 6 bases, leaving 8 bases of the junction unmatched. This CDR3 contains 14 residues. CDR3 DNA sequence: TGCAGCGTCGTACAGGGGCAGGGGAACACTGAAGCTTTCTTT. Translating gives CSVVQGQGNTEAFF.

In its sample, this clonotype was seen a few times. The DNA of the CDR3 is TGTGCCAGCTCACAAGGGACAGGGGGCCTGTATGAGCAGTTCTTC. Protein: CASSQGTGGLYEQFF. This chain uses TRBV18 with TRBJ2-1, with 12 bases matching TRBD1. CDR3 length: 15 residues. From germline, CDR1 is KGHSH and CDR2 LQKENI. The J segment lost 8 bases and the V segment lost 4 bases, leaving 6 bases of the junction unmatched. The entire variable domain, with the rest obtained from reference TRBV18 and TRBJ2-1, is as follows: NAGVMQNPRHLVRRRGQEARLRCSPMKGHSHVYWYRQLPEEGLKFMVYLQKENIIDESGMPKERFSAEFPKEGPSILRIQQVVRGDSAAYFCASSQGTGGLYEQFFGPGTRLTVL.

This clonotype was counted ten times or more. The chain joins TRBV30 to TRBJ1-4; 8 nucleotides agree with TRBD1. Germline values: CDR1 GTSNPN, CDR2 SVGIG (reference sequence). CDR3 size: 15 residues. J gave up 4 bases and V 1 base, and 5 bases lay outside the gene matches. CDR3 sequence (DNA): TGTGCCTGGAGTGGGAACAGGGGGGGTAATGAAAAACTGTTTTTT. Translating it yields CAWSGNRGGNEKLFF.

This clonotype was seen a handful of times. V usage is TRBV7-2 and J usage is TRBJ2-2, with D perhaps matching TRBD2 (5 bases). Trimming removed 8 bases from V and 8 bases from J, with 15 bases in between. The CDR3 length is 13 residues. Germline CDR1 reads SGHTA; CDR2 reads FQGNSA. The DNA for the CDR3 is TGTGCCAGCTCGAGGGAGCACCGAGGGGAGCTGTTTTTT. This gives the protein CASSREHRGELFF.

This clonotype was recorded at least ten times. The V call is TRBV20-1, the J call TRBJ2-5; D is uncertain. Germline CDR1 reads DFQATT; CDR2 reads SNEGSKA (reference sequence). The germline V and J ends were trimmed by 1 base and 1 base, with 7 bases remaining between them. The CDR3 loop spans 13 amino acids. The CDR3 coding sequence is TGCAGTGCTAGAGTGTACACCCAAGAGACCCAGTACTTC. Its protein product is CSARVYTQETQYF.

This clonotype occurred a few times. The chain links TRBV2 to TRBJ1-5; 12 bases align to TRBD1. V lost 10 bases, J lost 2 bases, and 18 bases stayed unmatched. The germline V gene has CDR1 SNHLY and CDR2 FYNNEI. The CDR3 sequence is 19 residues long. The CDR3, as DNA: TGTGCCACCAGCGACCAGAGGGGACAGGGGGCGAATGGCAATCAGCCCCAGCATTTT. This sequence encodes CATSDQRGQGANGNQPQHF.

This clonotype was counted at least ten times. This chain connects TRBV12-3 or TRBV12-4 to TRBJ2-5, with 7 nucleotides matching TRBD1. After removal of 6 bases from V and 3 bases from J, the junction contained 4 bases not matched to a gene. The CDR3 spans 13 residues. CDR3: CASRGQTEETQYF. In nucleotides, the CDR3 is TGTGCCAGCAGGGGACAGACAGAAGAGACCCAGTACTTC.

This clonotype was recorded many times. The J gene is TRBJ2-3, the V gene TRBV7-9; 10 positions match TRBD1. CDR3 length: 14 amino acids. V trimming: 5 bases; J trimming: 6 bases; junction bases outside the gene matches: 5. The germline V gene has CDR1 SEHNR and CDR2 FQNEAQ (reference sequence). The CDR3, as DNA: TGTGCCAGCAGCCCGGACAGGGGGGCGGATACGCAGTATTTT. Its protein product is CASSPDRGADTQYF.

This clonotype has a single count. V usage is TRBV6-2 or TRBV6-3 and J usage is TRBJ1-5; tentatively, D is TRBD1 (5 bases). Germline CDR1 reads MNHEY; CDR2 reads SVGEGT. The CDR3 has 18 amino acids. Trimming took off 7 bases at V and 0 bases at J, with 22 bases between the two ends. CDR3 protein: CASIRSVMGLYSNQPQHF. The CDR3 bases are TGTGCCAGCATACGTTCGGTAATGGGACTATATAGCAATCAGCCCCAGCATTTT.

The chain has TRBV20-1 and TRBJ2-5; D gene ambiguous. Germline loops: CDR1 DFQATT, CDR2 SNEGSKA (reference sequence). This CDR3 comprises 11 residues. The chain's CDR3 is CTGEVEETQYF. Written as DNA, the CDR3 is TGCACCGGCGAGGTGGAAGAGACCCAGTACTTC.

This chain connects TRBV6-1 to TRBJ1-2; TRBD1 is a possible D gene (5 bases). Trimming stripped 10 bases from V and 5 bases from J, with 20 bases between. The CDR3 consists of 14 residues. In germline, CDR1 is MNHNS, CDR2 SASEGT. CDR3 nucleotides: TGTGCCACTTTAACGCGGGGCAGCACTTATGGCTACACCTTC. Translated, it gives CATLTRGSTYGYTF.

This clonotype has only one observation. A much bigger clone sits one base away, suggesting this may be a read error. V gene TRBV27 combines with J gene TRBJ2-1, with D maybe TRBD1 (6 bases). The ends were cut back, 8 bases at V and 3 bases at J, with 17 bases in the middle. CDR3 size: 15 residues. The V gene's germline CDR1 is MNHEY and CDR2 SMNVEV (reference sequence). The CDR3, as DNA: TGTGCCAGCGGTCCCAAGGGGGTCGGCTACAATGAGCAGTTCTTC. Translation: CASGPKGVGYNEQFF.

This clonotype was counted many times. The V call is TRBV11-2, the J call TRBJ1-1; D is uncertain. The CDR3 covers 12 residues. Per germline, CDR1 SGHAT and CDR2 FQNNGV. V lost 0 bases, J lost 8 bases, and 7 bases lay in between. The CDR3 nucleotides read TGTGCCAGCAGCTTAGATCGCAGGGAAGCTTTCTTT. Protein: CASSLDRREAFF.

The table lists this clonotype with many counts. The rearrangement joins TRBV30 to TRBJ1-6, with D unclear. The germline V and J ends were trimmed by 0 bases and 9 bases, with 15 bases remaining between them. This CDR3 contains 15 residues. Looked up from germline, CDR1 is GTSNPN and CDR2 is SVGIG (reference sequence). The CDR3 nucleotides are TGTGCCTGGAGTGTCTCCCCCTTAATCGGTTCACCCCTCCACTTT. Residues: CAWSVSPLIGSPLHF.

The V and J genes are TRBV19 and TRBJ2-1; D remains ambiguous. The V end was cut by 5 bases, the J end by 4 bases, with 15 bases between. Germline-derived CDR1 and CDR2 are LNHDA and SQIVND (reference sequence). CDR3 length equals 15 residues. The DNA of the CDR3 is TGTGCCAGTAGTCCCCTGGAGAGACCTTACAATGAGCAGTTCTTC. Translating it yields CASSPLERPYNEQFF.

The rearrangement links TRBV29-1 to TRBJ1-5; D unclear. The germline gives CDR1 SQVTM, CDR2 ANQGSEA. V was shortened by 6 bases and J by 5 bases, with 17 bases between the two germline ends. CDR3 length: 14 residues. The CDR3 DNA sequence: TGCAGCGTGGCCGACGGGATGGGCGATCAGCCCCAGCATTTT. Protein product: CSVADGMGDQPQHF.

This clonotype was seen many times. The V and J genes are TRBV2 and TRBJ2-3; TRBD2 might be the D (6 bases). From germline, CDR1 is SNHLY and CDR2 FYNNEI. Deletions cut 5 bases from V and 4 bases from J, with 16 bases between. This CDR3 is built from 15 residues. This CDR3 is CASSPRDSRADTQYF. As DNA, the CDR3 is TGTGCCAGCAGTCCCCGGGACTCCCGCGCAGATACGCAGTATTTT.

The genes are TRBV7-6 and TRBJ2-5; 7 bases map to TRBD2. V dropped 3 bases and J dropped 4; count of bases not matched to a gene: 23. Per germline, CDR1 SGHVS and CDR2 FNYEAQ. CDR3 length equals 20 residues. CDR3 in DNA: TGTGCCAGCAGCTTGCGCATTGGTGATGGGAGGGCCTTTGAGGTAGAGACCCAGTACTTC. Amino acids: CASSLRIGDGRAFEVETQYF.

The V and J genes are TRBV10-3 and TRBJ2-1; D is possibly TRBD1 (6 bases). Germline V gene data show CDR1 as ENHRY and CDR2 as SYGVKD. V was pared by 2 bases and J by 5 bases, with 10 bases between. This CDR3 is 14 amino acids long. CDR3 nucleotides: TGTGCCATCAGTGAGGGACAGAAGGACAATGAGCAGTTCTTC. Translation: CAISEGQKDNEQFF.

This clonotype was picked up many times. The chain carries TRBV5-1 and TRBJ2-3; TRBD2 might be the D (5 bases). The germline V and J ends were trimmed by 4 bases and 6 bases, with 12 bases remaining between them. In germline, CDR1 is SGHRS, CDR2 YFSETQ. The CDR3 consists of 13 residues. DNA of the CDR3: TGCGCCAGCAGCGCCGGATCGGGGGATACGCAGTATTTT. Translation: CASSAGSGDTQYF.

This clonotype appeared a few times. This clone may be a read error of a much larger clone one base away. The V gene is TRBV20-1, the J gene TRBJ1-2; D gene unclear. CDR3 length: 14 residues. The V end was cut by 0 bases, the J end by 4 bases, with 12 bases between. CDR1 is DFQATT and CDR2 is SNEGSKA in the germline V gene (reference sequence). The DNA for the CDR3 is TGCAGTGCTAGAGACCCAACAAGAATCTATGGCTACACCTTC. Its translation: CSARDPTRIYGYTF.

The sample holds many counts of this clonotype. J is TRBJ2-5 and V is TRBV11-2; TRBD2 matches 10 bases. The length of the CDR3 is 15 residues. Germline trimming cut 1 base from V and 6 bases from J; bases unmatched to any gene: 5. Germline CDR1 and CDR2: SGHAT and FQNNGV. The CDR3 spells CASSLVSGRMKTQYF. CDR3 nucleotides: TGTGCCAGCAGCTTAGTTAGCGGGAGGATGAAGACCCAGTACTTC.

This clonotype appeared many times. The DNA for the CDR3 is TGTGCCAGCAGTTTCTACCGTCAGGGGCGAAATCAGCCCCAGCATTTT. It specifies CASSFYRQGRNQPQHF. V usage is TRBV28 and J usage is TRBJ1-5; D is perhaps TRBD1 (6 bases). V lost 3 bases to trimming and J lost 4 bases, with 16 bases between them. Germline V gene lookup returns CDR1 MDHEN and CDR2 SYDVKM. CDR3 length: 16 residues.

About this clonotype: This may arise from a read error, as a much more abundant clone is one base away. J is TRBJ2-3 and V is TRBV7-2; D possibly matches TRBD1 or TRBD2 (5 bases each). CDR1 and CDR2 (germline): SGHTA, FQGNSA. This CDR3 is built from 14 residues. The V and J ends lost 6 bases and 2 bases respectively, with 12 bases between them. CDR3 bases: TGTGCCAGCAGTCTGCCGGGGCTCACAGATACGCAGTATTTT. Its protein product is CASSLPGLTDTQYF.

The CDR3 loop reads CASSEQGGPTDTQYF. The DNA for the CDR3 is TGTGCCAGCAGTGAACAAGGCGGGCCCACAGATACGCAGTATTTT. The V and J genes are TRBV2 and TRBJ2-3, with a weak D call TRBD2 (5 bases). CDR1 and CDR2 from the germline V gene are SNHLY and FYNNEI. V was cut by 2 bases and J by 2 bases, with 11 bases left in between. This CDR3 region has 15 residues.

The sample holds many counts of this clonotype. The genes are TRBV5-1 and TRBJ1-6; maybe TRBD1 (6 bases). V gave up 4 bases and J gave up 8 bases, with 16 bases separating them. The V gene's germline CDR1 is SGHRS and CDR2 YFSETQ. The CDR3 loop spans 15 amino acids. The CDR3 sequence: CASSLAPRGDSPLHF. In DNA form, the CDR3 reads TGCGCCAGCAGCCTCGCACCCAGGGGTGATTCACCCCTCCACTTT.

This clonotype occurred a few times. V and J are TRBV6-2 or TRBV6-3 and TRBJ1-5; a possible D gene is TRBD1 (6 bases). The CDR3 consists of 14 residues. Trimming pared 8 bases from V and 1 base from J, leaving 12 bases between. Germline CDR1 MNHEY, CDR2 SVGEGT. CDR3 coding DNA: TGTGCCAGCTTGGGGGCGCTGAGCAATCAGCCCCAGCATTTT. Amino acids: CASLGALSNQPQHF.

This clonotype was detected only a few times. V is TRBV11-2 and J is TRBJ2-2; the D is unclear. From germline, CDR1 is SGHAT and CDR2 FQNNGV. The CDR3 totals 12 residues. Trimming removed 2 bases at V and 6 bases at J, with 4 bases between. The CDR3 nucleotides are TGTGCCAGCAGCTTATACGCCGGGGAGCTGTTTTTT. Its protein is CASSLYAGELFF.

This clonotype has only a few counts. The chain uses TRBV5-1 and TRBJ1-1; 8 positions match TRBD1. V was pared by 2 bases and J by 8 bases, with 14 bases of the junction left unmatched. This CDR3 has 16 residues. Germline CDR1 is SGHRS and CDR2 is YFSETQ. CDR3 bases: TGCGCCAGCAGCTTTGGGTCAGGGGGCTGGGTTTCGGAAGCTTTCTTT. Translating gives CASSFGSGGWVSEAFF.